This entry lists 7 T cell receptor beta chains sequenced from one sample in a study of T cell repertoires in aging, cancer and after chemotherapy. TRB rearrangements spanning V, D and J were amplified using mixed TRB-A/B primers. MiXCR, applied by TCRdb to the multiplex PCR reads, yields one record per CDR3 protein. Of over 1,500 distinct CDR3 sequences in the sample, roughly 20% are singletons; the top ten hold about a fifth. TCR beta rearrangements were amplified from peripheral blood genomic DNA. Sequenced material: blood. The receptors come from a human donor with a solid tumor.

The V call is TRBV12-3 or TRBV12-4, the J call TRBJ2-5; 11 nucleotides agree with TRBD2. CDR3 length equals 16 residues. Unmatched junction bases numbered 8, after V lost 6 bases and J lost 2 bases. The DNA of the CDR3 is TGTGCCAGCAGCCACCCTAGCGGGGGGCCTCAAGAGACCCAGTACTTC. As protein: CASSHPSGGPQETQYF.

The chain has TRBV11-1 and TRBJ1-1, with D tentatively TRBD1 (6 bases). V lost 1 base and J 5 bases, leaving 14 bases between the germline ends. Germline CDR1 is SGHAT and CDR2 is FQDESV (reference sequence). The CDR3 sequence is 15 residues long. The DNA for the CDR3 is TGTGCCAGCAGCTTAGTCGCAGGGGAGAGGACTGAAGCTTTCTTT. This sequence encodes CASSLVAGERTEAFF.

In this sample, this clonotype is medium-sized (0.01 to 0.1%). J is TRBJ1-5 and V is TRBV18, with D unclear. From germline, CDR1 is KGHSH and CDR2 LQKENI. The length of the CDR3 is 16 residues. Trimming took 4 bases from V and 7 from J, leaving 20 bases between them. The CDR3 DNA is TGTGCCAGCTCACAAATGACCCTTGCGTTGGGGCAGCCCCAGCATTTT. Its translation is CASSQMTLALGQPQHF.

This clonotype is labeled medium-sized (0.01 to 0.1%). The chain recombines TRBV6-1 with TRBJ2-5, with D unresolved. Per germline, CDR1 MNHNS and CDR2 SASEGT. The length of the CDR3 is 15 residues. V was pared by 1 base and J by 2 bases, with 11 bases between. The CDR3 DNA sequence: TGTGCCAGCAGTGAAGAGTCCTCACAGCAAGAGACCCAGTACTTC. Amino acids: CASSEESSQQETQYF.

This clonotype ranks as large. The chain couples TRBV27 to TRBJ2-7; D is possibly TRBD1 (6 bases). Germline V gene sequence: CDR1 MNHEY, CDR2 SMNVEV (reference sequence). The length of the CDR3 is 13 residues. Deletions cut 5 bases from V and 1 base from J, with 9 bases between. CDR3 nucleotide sequence: TGTGCCAGCAGTGGGGGCGCATCCTACGAGCAGTACTTC. It translates to CASSGGASYEQYF.

This clonotype was detected only a few times. The rearrangement uses TRBV6-1 and TRBJ1-5; weak D call: TRBD1 (6 bases). The V gene's germline CDR1 is MNHNS and CDR2 SASEGT. This CDR3 region has 16 residues. Trimming pared 2 bases from V and 3 bases from J, leaving 14 bases between. CDR3 region: CASSENGGADNQPQHF. CDR3 bases: TGTGCCAGCAGTGAAAATGGGGGGGCTGACAATCAGCCCCAGCATTTT.

This clonotype turned up a few times. The V call is TRBV12-5, the J call TRBJ1-1; D remains ambiguous. V lost 3 bases and J 7 bases, leaving 6 bases between the germline ends. Germline V gives CDR1 LGHNT, CDR2 FRNRAP. The CDR3 length is 11 residues. CDR3 in amino acids: CASGLGGEAFF. CDR3 in DNA: TGTGCTAGTGGTTTAGGAGGTGAAGCTTTCTTT. Full variable domain (missing parts from reference TRBV12-5 and TRBJ1-1): DARVTQTPRHKVTEMGQEVTMRCQPILGHNTVFWYRQTMMQGLELLAYFRNRAPLDDSGMPKDRFSAEMPDATLATLKIQPSEPRDSAVYFCASGLGGEAFFGQGTRLTVV.